The TCR beta chain under discussion was sequenced for a study of post-analysis software for immune sequencing data. Study-wide background: In terms of disease course, relapsing-remitting, secondary progressive and progressive-relapsing multiple sclerosis were included. Findings of the study overall: Higher frequency in patients than in controls was seen for 5 or 6 TRBV segments, with TRBV5-6, TRBV5-1 and TRBV20-1 among them. Significantly lower normalized Chao1 diversity was found in patients with multiple sclerosis relative to controls.

This clonotype was seen a few times. The antigen is undetermined. Trimming pared 0 bases from V and 0 bases from J, leaving 6 bases between. From germline, CDR1 is SGHAT and CDR2 FQNNGV. The CDR3 length is 15 residues. Carried by the TCR beta cDNA libraries were unique molecular identifiers. T cells numbering roughly 0.85 to 10 million gave rise to roughly 0.5 million cDNA molecules. TCRdb independently ran MiXCR on the PCR reads; one entry per CDR3 protein. The sample includes fewer than 850,000 distinct CDR3 sequences, under 60% seen only once; the top ten take 4.9%. The clonotype originates from a girl aged 10 to 17 with multiple sclerosis. The sample consisted of blood. The chain joins TRBV11-2 to TRBJ2-4, with D uncertain. The CDR3 region has the DNA TGTGCCAGCAGCTTAGAATTGCTAGCCAAAAACATTCAGTACTTC. The encoded protein is CASSLELLAKNIQYF.